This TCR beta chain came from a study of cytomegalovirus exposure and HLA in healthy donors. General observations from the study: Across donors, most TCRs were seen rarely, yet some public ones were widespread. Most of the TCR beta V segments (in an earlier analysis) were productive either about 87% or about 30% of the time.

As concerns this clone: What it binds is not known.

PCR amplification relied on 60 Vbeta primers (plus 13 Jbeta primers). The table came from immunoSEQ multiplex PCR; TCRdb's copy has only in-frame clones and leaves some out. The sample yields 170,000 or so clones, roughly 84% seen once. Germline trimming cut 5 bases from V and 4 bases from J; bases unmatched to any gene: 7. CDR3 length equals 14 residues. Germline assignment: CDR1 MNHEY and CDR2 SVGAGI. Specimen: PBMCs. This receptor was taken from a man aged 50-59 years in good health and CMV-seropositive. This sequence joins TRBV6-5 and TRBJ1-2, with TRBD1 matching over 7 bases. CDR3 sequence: CASSDYGTAYGYTF. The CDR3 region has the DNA TGTGCCAGCAGTGACTACGGGACAGCCTATGGCTACACCTTC.